The next 11 T cell receptor beta chains were all read from a single sample in a study of blood T cell repertoires in COVID-19. Sequencing used immunoSEQ multiplex PCR; TCRdb keeps in-frame clones, though not all of them. The sample shows a few hundred thousand clones, around 92% of them seen only once. Specimen: peripheral blood. These receptor sequences come from a woman in her twenties or thirties with COVID-19, enrolled during active disease.

The chain joins TRBV9 to TRBJ1-2; no reliable D call. Germline V gene sequence: CDR1 SGDLS, CDR2 YYNGEE. This CDR3 spans 14 amino acids. The V end was cut by 0 bases, the J end by 6 bases, with 12 bases between. Here the CDR3 reads CASSVESHRDGYTF. Written as DNA, the CDR3 is TGTGCCAGCAGCGTAGAAAGTCACCGGGATGGCTACACCTTC. The full variable domain, with the rest looked up from reference TRBV9 and TRBJ1-2, is DSGVTQTPKHLITATGQRVTLRCSPRSGDLSVYWYQQSLDQGLQFLIQYYNGEERAKGNILERFSAQQFPDLHSELNLSSLELGDSALYFCASSVESHRDGYTFGSGTRLTVV.

V and J are TRBV5-1 and TRBJ2-5, with D uncertain. The V and J ends lost 5 bases and 4 bases respectively, with 12 bases between them. The CDR3 contains 13 residues. Germline values: CDR1 SGHRS, CDR2 YFSETQ. The CDR3 DNA reads TGCGCCAGCAGTAGGTGGGCAGGAGAGACCCAGTACTTC. Its translation: CASSRWAGETQYF.

The chain carries TRBV27 and TRBJ2-7; no firm D call. The germline CDR1 and CDR2 sequences are MNHEY and SMNVEV (reference sequence). There are 12 residues in the CDR3. Trimming left V 4 bases short and J 0 bases short, with 4 bases between. The CDR3 DNA sequence: TGTGCCAGCAGTTCAGTCTCCTACGAGCAGTACTTC. As protein: CASSSVSYEQYF.

The chain combines TRBV19 with TRBJ1-1; 7 bases align to TRBD1. This CDR3 contains 14 residues. Germline values: CDR1 LNHDA, CDR2 SQIVND (reference sequence). V gave up 2 bases and J gave up 6 bases; unmatched junction bases: 6. The CDR3 sequence: CASSIRQGNPEAFF. In nucleotides, the CDR3 is TGTGCCAGTAGTATAAGACAGGGCAACCCTGAAGCTTTCTTT.

The chain is built from TRBV5-1 and TRBJ1-1, with D maybe TRBD1 (6 bases). There are 13 residues in the CDR3. V was shortened by 8 bases and J by 1 base, with 12 bases between the two germline ends. Germline V gene lookup returns CDR1 SGHRS and CDR2 YFSETQ. The CDR3 DNA follows: TGCGCCAGTACCCAGGGGTGGAACACTGAAGCTTTCTTT. Translation gives CASTQGWNTEAFF.

To note about this clone: A read error may produce the germline difference seen at one junction end. The V call is TRBV5-6, the J call TRBJ2-3, with a tentative D call TRBD2 (6 bases). Germline V gene lookup returns CDR1 SGHDT and CDR2 YYEEEE. This CDR3 comprises 15 residues. As DNA, the CDR3 is TGTGCCAGCAGTTTGGGACTTCTGAGCACAGATACGCAGTATTTT. Translation gives CASSLGLLSTDTQYF.

The CDR3: CASSHASGRTFF. Here the CDR3 DNA reads TGCGCCAGCAGCCATGCCTCGGGTCGTACTTTCTTT. This chain links TRBV4-1 with TRBJ1-1; D call uncertain. This CDR3 has 12 amino acids. V lost 3 bases and J lost 12, with 14 bases in between. From germline, CDR1 is MGHRA and CDR2 YSYEKL.

In regard to this clone: Distinct nucleotide sequences in the sample also encode this CDR3. This rearrangement joins TRBV18 to TRBJ1-6; 7 positions match TRBD1. The CDR3 has 15 amino acids. V lost 1 base to trimming and J lost 4 bases; unmatched junction nucleotides: 1. The V gene's germline CDR1 is KGHSH and CDR2 LQKENI. This chain's CDR3 is CASSPQGAYNSPLHF. In DNA form, the CDR3 reads TGTGCCAGCTCACCACAGGGGGCTTATAATTCACCCCTCCACTTT.

The gene calls are TRBV12-3 or TRBV12-4 and TRBJ1-1, with D possibly TRBD1 on 6 matching bases. This CDR3 spans 12 amino acids. The V and J ends lost 6 bases and 6 bases respectively, with 11 bases between them. The CDR3 spells CASRPTGPEAFF. The CDR3 region has the DNA TGTGCCAGCAGACCCACAGGGCCTGAAGCTTTCTTT.

This clone came up once. The CDR3 DNA reads TGCAGTGCTAGTGGGAGGGAGGGAAACACCATATATTTT. It codes for CSASGREGNTIYF. J is TRBJ1-3 and V is TRBV20-1; D gene unclear. This CDR3 has 13 amino acids. Looked up from germline, CDR1 is DFQATT and CDR2 is SNEGSKA (reference sequence). The V gene lost 3 bases and the J gene lost 4 bases, with 10 bases spanning the gap.

The CDR3 nucleotides are TGTGCCAGCAATCGGCCTAGCAGTGAGCAGTTCTTC. Residues: CASNRPSSEQFF. The V gene is TRBV5-4, the J gene TRBJ2-1, with a weak D call TRBD2 (5 bases). V was trimmed by 6 bases and J by 9 bases, leaving 13 bases between them. CDR1 is SGHNT, CDR2 YYREEE, per germline (reference sequence). CDR3 length: 12 residues.